The next 25 T cell receptor beta chains were all read from a single sample in a study of post-analysis software for immune sequencing data. Study-wide points: With TRBV5-6, TRBV5-1 and TRBV20-1 included, several TRBV segments were more frequent in patients than in controls.

For these receptors, no antigen is known. The TCR beta cDNA libraries carried unique molecular identifiers. Using its own MiXCR run on the PCR reads, TCRdb lists one record per CDR3 protein. There are roughly 730,000 distinct CDR3 sequences in the sample; just under 30% occur only once, and 0.55% to 0.65% lies in the top ten. Sequencing used blood. The origin of the receptors is a girl under 18 with multiple sclerosis.

The gene calls are TRBV3-1 and TRBJ2-7, with D hard to call. The CDR3 consists of 14 residues. Deletions cut 5 bases from V and 5 bases from J, with 16 bases between. Germline V gene data show CDR1 as LGHDT and CDR2 as YNNKEL (reference sequence). In DNA, the CDR3 is TGTGCCAGCAGCTTCCAGGACCGTCCCCACGAGCAGTACTTC. Amino acid sequence: CASSFQDRPHEQYF.

In its sample, this clonotype was seen a few times. The rearrangement joins TRBV6-1 to TRBJ1-5; D not certain. The CDR3 is 17 amino acids. Germline V gene sequence: CDR1 MNHNS, CDR2 SASEGT. The V end lost 2 bases, the J end lost 1 base, and 15 bases lay between the germline ends. The CDR3 sequence is CASSESTWGGSNQPQHF. In DNA form, the CDR3 reads TGTGCCAGCAGTGAAAGTACCTGGGGTGGAAGCAATCAGCCCCAGCATTTT.

The gene calls are TRBV6-5 and TRBJ1-2; TRBD1 might be the D (6 bases). Germline CDR1 reads MNHEY; CDR2 reads SVGAGI. The V and J ends lost 5 bases and 4 bases respectively, with 17 bases between them. This CDR3 is 15 amino acids long. This chain's CDR3 is CASSDWGPVGYGYTF. CDR3 DNA: TGTGCCAGCAGTGACTGGGGGCCGGTGGGCTATGGCTACACCTTC.

This chain uses TRBV7-9 with TRBJ2-3; D may be TRBD2 (7 bases). The CDR3 has 16 residues. Trimming pared 4 bases from V and 5 bases from J, leaving 19 bases between. Germline V gene sequence: CDR1 SEHNR, CDR2 FQNEAQ (reference sequence). CDR3 DNA: TGTGCCAGCAGCTCCCCGTGGGGGGGGCGAGGAGATACGCAGTATTTT. Protein sequence: CASSSPWGGRGDTQYF.

The chain recombines TRBV4-1 with TRBJ2-7; TRBD2 might be the D (7 bases). CDR3 length equals 15 residues. Trimming took off 1 base at V and 7 bases at J, with 17 bases between the two ends. CDR1 and CDR2 (germline): MGHRA, YSYEKL. The DNA for the CDR3 is TGCGCCAGCAGCCAAGTACCGGGGGGCGGCAATGAGCAGTACTTC. Translation: CASSQVPGGGNEQYF.

The V gene is TRBV5-1, the J gene TRBJ1-1, with a weak D call TRBD1 (5 bases). Germline lookup yields CDR1 SGHRS and CDR2 YFSETQ. The CDR3 is made up of 14 amino acids. V was cut by 0 bases and J by 1 base, with 7 bases left in between. CDR3 loop: CASSLAGTNTEAFF. As DNA, the CDR3 is TGCGCCAGCAGCTTGGCAGGGACGAACACTGAAGCTTTCTTT.

The chain employs TRBV6-5 and TRBJ1-6; no reliable D call. Trimming took off 5 bases at V and 3 bases at J, with 14 bases between the two ends. Germline V CDR1 and CDR2: MNHEY, SVGAGI. The CDR3 has 16 residues. CDR3 in DNA: TGTGCCAGCAGTCCCCTTCGGGGAGTCTATAATTCACCCCTCCACTTT. As protein: CASSPLRGVYNSPLHF.

This chain joins TRBV28 and TRBJ1-1, with 11 bases fitting TRBD1. Germline CDR1 MDHEN, CDR2 SYDVKM. J was trimmed by 6 bases and V by 5 bases; bases with no gene match: 11. CDR3 length: 16 residues. In nucleotides, the CDR3 is TGTGCCAGCAGTCCCGCCGGGACAGGGGGGGTGGCTGAAGCTTTCTTT. Amino acid sequence: CASSPAGTGGVAEAFF.

This clonotype came up a few times. The J gene is TRBJ2-7, the V gene TRBV27, with TRBD2 identical over 11 bases. The germline V gene has CDR1 MNHEY and CDR2 SMNVEV (reference sequence). The CDR3 consists of 14 residues. The V gene end was trimmed by 11 bases and the J gene end by 3 bases; junction bases not matched to a gene: 9. CDR3 DNA sequence: TGTGCCGCCAGACCGGGACTAGCGGTCTACGAGCAGTACTTC. It yields the protein CAARPGLAVYEQYF.

In its sample, this clonotype was seen a few times. CDR3 residues: CASSLSTGQALWEQYF. CDR3 DNA: TGTGCCAGCAGTTTATCCACAGGACAGGCCCTTTGGGAGCAGTACTTC. V usage is TRBV27 and J usage is TRBJ2-7; 7 bases match TRBD1. The J segment lost 7 bases and the V segment lost 0 bases, leaving 12 bases of the junction unmatched. Germline CDR1 is MNHEY and CDR2 is SMNVEV (reference sequence). This CDR3 is 16 amino acids long.

The chain recombines TRBV25-1 with TRBJ2-4, with 10 bases lining up with TRBD2. The J call may be mistaken, given a closer DNA end match to TRBJ2-7. Per germline, CDR1 MGHDK and CDR2 SYGVNS. The CDR3 has 19 residues. CDR3 loop: CASSEWVSTSGRGTYEQYF. The CDR3, as DNA: TGTGCCAGCAGTGAATGGGTGTCGACGAGCGGGAGGGGAACCTACGAGCAGTACTTC.

The table lists this clonotype with many counts. The chain employs TRBV29-1 and TRBJ2-5; 7 nucleotides agree with TRBD2. This CDR3 is built from 12 residues. Per germline, CDR1 SQVTM and CDR2 ANQGSEA. V dropped 4 bases and J dropped 5; count of bases not matched to a gene: 4. The CDR3 DNA reads TGCAGCGTTGGCGGGAGCGGGGAGACCCAGTACTTC. It yields the protein CSVGGSGETQYF.

V is TRBV12-3 or TRBV12-4 and J is TRBJ2-3, with TRBD1 identical over 7 bases. The CDR3 is made up of 15 amino acids. V trimming: 5 bases; J trimming: 2 bases; junction bases outside the gene matches: 7. As DNA, the CDR3 is TGTGCCAGCAGTCCCTCGACAGGGATCACAGATACGCAGTATTTT. This codes for CASSPSTGITDTQYF.

This chain uses TRBV20-1 with TRBJ1-6; 8 positions match TRBD1. The CDR3 runs 16 residues. Germline V gene lookup returns CDR1 DFQATT and CDR2 SNEGSKA (reference sequence). Trimming took 3 bases from V and 5 from J; bases not matched to a gene: 9. CDR3 sequence: CSASFPRQGNNSPLHF. DNA of the CDR3: TGCAGTGCTAGTTTCCCCCGACAGGGGAATAATTCACCCCTCCACTTT.

This clonotype was recorded at least ten times. The V gene is TRBV2, the J gene TRBJ1-5, with D unclear. This CDR3 is built from 15 residues. V was cut by 0 bases and J by 3 bases, with 9 bases left in between. Per germline, CDR1 SNHLY and CDR2 FYNNEI. The CDR3 loop reads CASSEARANNQPQHF. The CDR3 DNA is TGTGCCAGCAGTGAAGCTCGGGCCAACAATCAGCCCCAGCATTTT.

The sample holds a few counts of this clonotype. The gene calls are TRBV6-2 or TRBV6-3 and TRBJ2-1; no clear D gene. V was clipped by 0 bases and J by 9 bases, with 12 bases between them. The CDR3 extends over 14 amino acids. Germline CDR1 is MNHEY and CDR2 is SVGEGT. The CDR3 loop is CASSYSIGLLEQFF. CDR3 nucleotide sequence: TGTGCCAGCAGTTACTCGATCGGGCTCCTTGAGCAGTTCTTC.

Points on this clonotype: Its ends do not fully match the called genes, so a read error is possible. CDR3 coding DNA: TGCGCCAGCAGTTTGGCAGCGTCGGTCACTGAAGCTTTCTTT. Translating gives CASSLAASVTEAFF. J is TRBJ1-1 and V is TRBV5-1; D is unresolved. Germline loops: CDR1 SGHRS, CDR2 YFSETQ. The CDR3 has 14 amino acids.

Comments on this clonotype: A much larger clone is a single base away; this may be a read error. The chain recombines TRBV4-1 with TRBJ2-3, with D tentatively TRBD1 or TRBD2 (5 bases each). With 11 bases removed from V and 2 bases from J, the gap between germline ends came to 17 bases. The CDR3 length is 14 residues. Germline V gene sequence: CDR1 MGHRA, CDR2 YSYEKL. The CDR3 nucleotides read TGCGCCGGCTCGTTGGGGGTTAACACAGATACGCAGTATTTT. This gives the protein CAGSLGVNTDTQYF.

This CDR3 is CASTPGVRGQYF. Written as DNA, the CDR3 is TGTGCCAGCACCCCCGGGGTACGAGGGCAGTATTTT. This rearrangement joins TRBV7-2 to TRBJ2-3, with a weak D call TRBD2 (5 bases). This CDR3 region has 12 residues. The V end lost 7 bases, the J end lost 11 bases, and 16 bases lay between the germline ends. CDR1 SGHTA and CDR2 FQGNSA come from the germline V gene.

This clonotype was detected a few times. V and J are TRBV29-1 and TRBJ2-5, with 8 nucleotides matching TRBD1. V lost 7 bases to trimming and J lost 5 bases; unmatched junction nucleotides: 3. The germline V gene has CDR1 SQVTM and CDR2 ANQGSEA. This CDR3 comprises 11 residues. The CDR3 DNA follows: TGCAGCGCCTGGACAGGGGAGACCCAGTACTTC. It encodes CSAWTGETQYF.

This sequence joins TRBV29-1 and TRBJ1-1; perhaps TRBD1 as D (5 bases). The CDR3 length is 16 residues. V lost 5 bases to trimming and J lost 3 bases, with 22 bases between them. Germline CDR1 is SQVTM and CDR2 is ANQGSEA. CDR3 residues: CSVRFDPERGYTEAFF. The CDR3 nucleotides are TGCAGCGTTCGTTTTGATCCTGAGAGGGGTTACACTGAAGCTTTCTTT.

V usage is TRBV5-1 and J usage is TRBJ2-5; the D is unclear. Germline CDR1 and CDR2: SGHRS and YFSETQ. The ends were cut back, 0 bases at V and 3 bases at J, with 9 bases in the middle. This CDR3 region has 14 residues. The CDR3 is CASSLGHLEETQYF. The CDR3 nucleotides are TGCGCCAGCAGCTTGGGGCACCTCGAAGAGACCCAGTACTTC.

This clonotype was seen a few times. This chain connects TRBV11-2 to TRBJ2-7, with D unresolved. V dropped 5 bases and J dropped 0 bases, with 11 bases sitting between them. The CDR3 spans 14 residues. Looked up from germline, CDR1 is SGHAT and CDR2 is FQNNGV. The CDR3 sequence: CASSQDAPSYEQYF. The CDR3 bases are TGTGCCAGCAGCCAGGACGCTCCCTCCTACGAGCAGTACTTC. The whole variable domain, remainder taken from reference TRBV11-2 and TRBJ2-7, is EAGVAQSPRYKIIEKRQSVAFWCNPISGHATLYWYQQILGQGPKLLIQFQNNGVVDDSQLPKDRFSAERLKGVDSTLKIQPAKLEDSAVYLCASSQDAPSYEQYFGPGTRLTVT.

J is TRBJ2-4 and V is TRBV28, with 10 nucleotides matching TRBD2. With V trimmed by 6 bases and J by 6 bases, 5 bases remained unmatched. Looked up from germline, CDR1 is MDHEN and CDR2 is SYDVKM. This CDR3 spans 14 amino acids. The CDR3 protein is CASSPSSGGNIQYF. In DNA, the CDR3 is TGTGCCAGCAGCCCATCTAGCGGGGGAAACATTCAGTACTTC.

This clonotype showed up just a few times. The chain carries TRBV20-1 and TRBJ2-3; no reliable D call. CDR3 size: 13 residues. V lost 5 bases, J lost 1 base, and 10 bases lay in between. Germline CDR1 DFQATT, CDR2 SNEGSKA (reference sequence). This chain's CDR3 is CSAFPPGTDTQYF. DNA of the CDR3: TGCAGTGCTTTCCCCCCCGGCACAGATACGCAGTATTTT.